These 17 T cell receptor beta chains were all obtained from the same sample, sequenced in a study of patients and donors after allogeneic stem cell transplantation. TCRdb redid the calling of the RT-PCR reads with MiXCR, one entry per CDR3 protein. The table has about 410,000 distinct CDR3 sequences, 16% seen once. Sample: blood, either unsorted or a sorted T cell fraction (not recorded which). The receptors come from a human donor who was either an allogeneic HSCT recipient or a stem cell or donor lymphocyte infusion donor (not recorded which). It is not recorded whose cells these are; they may come from a transplant donor.

This clonotype has ten or more counts. This chain links TRBV5-1 with TRBJ2-1; no firm D call. The length of the CDR3 is 14 residues. Trimming cost V 0 bases and J 5 bases, with 9 bases left between them. Germline-derived CDR1 and CDR2 are SGHRS and YFSETQ. CDR3 sequence reads: CASSLAQSNNEQFF. The CDR3 DNA reads TGCGCCAGCAGCTTGGCCCAGTCAAACAATGAGCAGTTCTTC.

V is TRBV20-1 and J is TRBJ2-3; D might be TRBD1 (6 bases). Germline values: CDR1 DFQATT, CDR2 SNEGSKA (reference sequence). CDR3 length: 13 amino acids. V lost 8 bases and J lost 1, with 13 bases in between. CDR3 amino acids: CSLPYRGTDTQYF. The CDR3 DNA is TGCAGTCTCCCCTACAGGGGCACAGATACGCAGTATTTT.

A single count supports this clonotype. The V and J genes are TRBV6-1 and TRBJ1-4; 8 bases match TRBD1. Unmatched junction bases numbered 10, after V lost 6 bases and J lost 7 bases. CDR3 length equals 15 residues. CDR1 MNHNS and CDR2 SASEGT come from the germline V gene. The CDR3: CASSPPRGRVEKLFF. The CDR3 DNA reads TGTGCCAGCAGCCCCCCCAGGGGGCGTGTTGAAAAACTGTTTTTT.

J is TRBJ1-1 and V is TRBV15; no clear D gene. Trimming stripped 5 bases from V and 1 base from J, with 11 bases between. This CDR3 contains 14 residues. Germline V CDR1 and CDR2: LNHNV, YYDKDF (reference sequence). CDR3 protein: CATSRKGWNTEAFF. The CDR3 coding sequence is TGTGCCACCAGCCGGAAAGGGTGGAACACTGAAGCTTTCTTT.

Comments on this clonotype: One junction end disagrees with the germline gene, perhaps due to a read error. The gene calls are TRBV3-1 and TRBJ1-1; D remains ambiguous. Germline V gives CDR1 LGHDT, CDR2 YNNKEL (reference sequence). The CDR3 runs to 16 residues. The CDR3 sequence: CASSHASHGLNSEAFF. CDR3 DNA: TGTGCCAGCAGCCATGCGTCACACGGGTTGAACTCTGAAGCTTTCTTT.

This clonotype was detected only a few times. The chain recombines TRBV18 with TRBJ1-5; perhaps TRBD1 as D (5 bases). Germline V gene lookup returns CDR1 KGHSH and CDR2 LQKENI. Trimming removed 4 bases at V and 1 base at J, with 11 bases between. The CDR3 extends over 15 amino acids. The CDR3 reads CASSRNRQSNQPQHF. The CDR3 bases are TGTGCCAGCTCACGAAATCGACAGAGCAATCAGCCCCAGCATTTT.

V and J are TRBV6-5 and TRBJ2-4; 14 bases align to TRBD2. The CDR3 is 20 amino acids. Germline V gene data show CDR1 as MNHEY and CDR2 as SVGAGI. The V and J ends lost 2 bases and 1 base, in that order; junction bases with no gene match: 10. CDR3 DNA: TGTGCCAGCAGTTACGGTTCCGGGACTAGCGGGAGTCGGGCCAAAAACATTCAGTACTTC. This gives the protein CASSYGSGTSGSRAKNIQYF.

The chain combines TRBV4-2 with TRBJ2-3, with D perhaps TRBD2 (6 bases). Germline V CDR1 and CDR2: LGHNA, YNFKEQ. Trimming shortened V by 0 bases and J by 7 bases, and 20 bases separated the two germline ends. CDR3 length equals 17 residues. DNA for the CDR3: TGTGCCAGCAGCCAAGAAGGGCTGACGGGAGAGAGGAATACGCAGTATTTT. Its protein product is CASSQEGLTGERNTQYF.

This clonotype occurred a few times. The rearrangement joins TRBV7-9 to TRBJ2-1; either TRBD1 or TRBD2 may fit D (5 bases each). V lost 4 bases to trimming and J lost 4 bases, with 8 bases between them. Germline V lookup: CDR1 SEHNR, CDR2 FQNEAQ (reference sequence). The CDR3 contains 13 residues. For the CDR3, the DNA is TGTGCCAGCAGCTGGGGGTCTTACAATGAGCAGTTCTTC. Amino acid sequence: CASSWGSYNEQFF.

As concerns this clonotype: A read error may be the cause here, since a much bigger clone is one base away. The chain links TRBV4-2 to TRBJ2-3; 7 nucleotides line up with TRBD2. CDR3 size: 15 residues. Germline loops: CDR1 LGHNA, CDR2 YNFKEQ. In DNA form, the CDR3 reads TGTGCCAGCAGCCAAGGGGCGGGAGAAGCAGATATGCAGTATTTT. As protein: CASSQGAGEADMQYF.

This clonotype has a handful of counts. The chain links TRBV29-1 to TRBJ1-3, with no clear D. Trimming cost V 6 bases and J 3 bases, with 12 bases left between them. Germline CDR1 is SQVTM and CDR2 is ANQGSEA. The CDR3 totals 13 residues. The CDR3 DNA reads TGCAGCGTATGTTATAGAGATGGAAACACCATATATTTT. It codes for CSVCYRDGNTIYF.

The gene calls are TRBV12-3 or TRBV12-4 and TRBJ2-1; perhaps TRBD1 as D (5 bases). The CDR3 loop spans 14 amino acids. The V end was cut by 3 bases, the J end by 3 bases, with 9 bases between. CDR3 in amino acids: CASSFGRVYNEQFF. CDR3 DNA: TGTGCCAGCAGTTTCGGCAGGGTCTACAATGAGCAGTTCTTC.

This chain joins TRBV12-3 or TRBV12-4 and TRBJ2-7, with a tentative D call TRBD2 (5 bases). The V and J ends lost 2 bases and 1 base respectively, with 12 bases between them. The CDR3 has 15 residues. CDR3 bases: TGTGCCAGCAGTTTAATACAGCGGAAGTCCTACGAGCAGTACTTC. Translated: CASSLIQRKSYEQYF.

This clonotype came up many times. V and J are TRBV20-1 and TRBJ1-1; D might be TRBD1 (5 bases). Germline V gene sequence: CDR1 DFQATT, CDR2 SNEGSKA (reference sequence). Trimming cost V 2 bases and J 6 bases, with 13 bases left between them. The CDR3 extends over 13 amino acids. The CDR3 sequence: CSARRGGTSEAFF. The CDR3 DNA is TGCAGTGCTAGAAGGGGAGGGACCTCTGAAGCTTTCTTT.

The chain couples TRBV18 to TRBJ1-1; possible D gene TRBD1, 5 bases. V was pared by 8 bases and J by 1 base, with 17 bases between. Germline V gene lookup returns CDR1 KGHSH and CDR2 LQKENI. This CDR3 has 15 amino acids. DNA for the CDR3: TGTGCCAGCCGCCTCACCGGGACGGGGAACACTGAAGCTTTCTTT. Residues: CASRLTGTGNTEAFF.

This clonotype was detected a few times. The chain combines TRBV6-1 with TRBJ1-3, with D unclear. This CDR3 has 15 residues. Looked up from germline, CDR1 is MNHNS and CDR2 is SASEGT. V lost 5 bases and J lost 1, with 12 bases in between. CDR3 residues: CASSLPRMSGNTIYF. In DNA form, the CDR3 reads TGTGCCAGCAGTCTCCCCCGGATGTCTGGAAACACCATATATTTT.

This clonotype showed up many times. V and J are TRBV12-3 or TRBV12-4 and TRBJ1-2, with 12 bases aligning to TRBD1. V was pared by 3 bases and J by 4 bases, with 3 bases of the junction left unmatched. This CDR3 comprises 15 residues. The CDR3 DNA is TGTGCCAGCAGTTTCGGGACAGGGGGCACCTATGGCTACACCTTC. Encoded protein: CASSFGTGGTYGYTF.